This note documents a single T cell receptor (beta chain) sequence. Its binding antigen is unknown. HCMV-specific IgG was detected in serum with a commercial ELISA kit to determine HCMV serostatus. Ficoll density gradient centrifugation was used to isolate peripheral blood mononuclear cells from blood. Reads for this sample came from an Illumina HiSeq 2000. TCR beta cDNA libraries were made by 5'RACE template switching that added a universal primer site and unique molecular identifiers. Priming for cDNA synthesis came from the TCR beta constant segment, and two successive PCR amplification steps followed. Regarding the original processing steps: Reads were demultiplexed and grouped by UMI with MIGEC, and clonotypes were assembled and quantified with MiTCR. To remove erroneous sequences, TCR cDNA sequences were retained only when supported by two or more reads. The tcR package was used for downstream repertoire analysis, with clonotypes matched between fractions based on CDR3 nucleotide sequence plus V segment. VDJmatch was used to annotate antigen specificity against VDJdb, with one amino acid substitution allowed in CDR3. TCRdb reprocessed the reads and lists each CDR3 protein sequence as a single entry, with no DNA. These V and J calls originate from TCRdb's pipeline instead of the authors' own analysis. The table for this sample shows some 150,000 distinct CDR3 sequences. The top ten clonotypes cover around 12% of the sample.

The data were taken from a study of T cells expressing NK-cell markers (dated by TCRdb to the early 2020s). For the study in its entirety: In sorted CD3+CD56+NKG2C+, CD3+CD56+NKG2C- and CD3+CD56-NKG2C+ T-cell subsets from about 8 donors, TCR beta-chain repertoires were profiled. Of the eight sequenced donors, seven were found to be HCMV-seropositive and one was found to be HCMV-seronegative. Randomly selected healthy volunteers, three men and five women, were used as the eight sequenced donors. Libraries were sequenced as 2 x 150 bp reads on Illumina HiSeq 2000/2500, MiSeq or NextSeq.

What the authors observed across the whole study: In several donors, the dominant CD3+CD56+NKG2C+ clonotypes were found to rank among the top 10 CD8+ clonotypes and to make up about 1.0-7.5% of CD8+ T cells. Whether the expanded NKG2C-expressing T cell clones were specific for HCMV antigens remained unclear. Those dominant clonotypes were again the most abundant among CD3+CD56-NKG2C+ cells in a handful of donors, at about 25-60.1%.

The TCR originated in a man aged 18 to 35 in good health. Donor details come from another sample of the same person, matched by shared clones. The sequenced sample was blood T cells: a sorted CD56 or NKG2C T cell subset, CD4+ or CD8+ T cells, or bulk PBMC T cells (not recorded which).

CDR3 protein: CSARDEIKEYF. The receptor chain draws on TRBV20-1 and TRBJ2-3. The CDR3 contains 11 residues, cysteine and phenylalanine counted. This entry has no DNA. The germline V gene (reference sequence) sets CDR1 to DFQATT and CDR2 to SNEGSKA.